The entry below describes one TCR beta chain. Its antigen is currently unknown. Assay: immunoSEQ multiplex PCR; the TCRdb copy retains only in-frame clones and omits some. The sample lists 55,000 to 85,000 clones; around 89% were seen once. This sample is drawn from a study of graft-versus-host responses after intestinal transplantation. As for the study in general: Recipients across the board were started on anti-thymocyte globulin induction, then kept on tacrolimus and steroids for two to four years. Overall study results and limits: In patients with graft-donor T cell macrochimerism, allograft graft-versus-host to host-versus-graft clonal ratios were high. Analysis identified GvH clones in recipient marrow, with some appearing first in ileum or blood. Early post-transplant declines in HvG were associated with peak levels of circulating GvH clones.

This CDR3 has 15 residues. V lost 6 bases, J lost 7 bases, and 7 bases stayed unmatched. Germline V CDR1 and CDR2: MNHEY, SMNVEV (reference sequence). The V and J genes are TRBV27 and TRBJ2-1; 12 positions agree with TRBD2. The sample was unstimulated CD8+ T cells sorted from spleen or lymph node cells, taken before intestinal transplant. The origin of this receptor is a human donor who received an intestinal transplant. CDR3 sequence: CASRPLAGGPNEQFF. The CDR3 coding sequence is TGTGCCAGCAGGCCCCTAGCGGGAGGGCCGAATGAGCAGTTCTTC.